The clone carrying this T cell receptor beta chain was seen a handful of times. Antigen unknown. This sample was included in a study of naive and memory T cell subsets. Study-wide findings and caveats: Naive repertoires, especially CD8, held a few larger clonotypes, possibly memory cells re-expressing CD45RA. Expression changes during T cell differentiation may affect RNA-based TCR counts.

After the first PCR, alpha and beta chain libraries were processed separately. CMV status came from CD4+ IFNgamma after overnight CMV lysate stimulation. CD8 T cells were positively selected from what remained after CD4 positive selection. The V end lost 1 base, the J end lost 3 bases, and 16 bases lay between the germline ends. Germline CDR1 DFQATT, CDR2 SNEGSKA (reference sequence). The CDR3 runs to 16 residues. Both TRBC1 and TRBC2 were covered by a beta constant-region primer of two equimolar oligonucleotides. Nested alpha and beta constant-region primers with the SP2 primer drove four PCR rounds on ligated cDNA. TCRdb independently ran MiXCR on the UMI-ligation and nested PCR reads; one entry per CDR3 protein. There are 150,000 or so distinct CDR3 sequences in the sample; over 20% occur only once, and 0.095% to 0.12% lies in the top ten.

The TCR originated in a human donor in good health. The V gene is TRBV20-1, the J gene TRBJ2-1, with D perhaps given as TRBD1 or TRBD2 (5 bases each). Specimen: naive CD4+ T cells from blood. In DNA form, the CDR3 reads TGCAGTGCTAGAGGGATCCGGGACCAATTCTACAATGAGCAGTTCTTC. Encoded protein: CSARGIRDQFYNEQFF.